The 23 T cell receptor beta chains below come from one sample, sequenced in a study of cytomegalovirus exposure and HLA in healthy donors. The PCR made use of 60 Vbeta and 13 Jbeta primers. Measured with immunoSEQ multiplex PCR; TCRdb has only the in-frame clones, and not every one. Of 220,000 or so clones detected, around 73% appear once; the ten largest clones hold around 4%. Source material: PBMCs. The receptors here all came from a male donor in good health and CMV-seronegative.

About this clone itself: One junction end disagrees with the germline gene, perhaps due to a read error. The rearrangement uses TRBV7-9 and TRBJ2-2, with 7 bases matching TRBD2. From germline, CDR1 is SEHNR and CDR2 FQNEAQ (reference sequence). This CDR3 region has 16 residues. The CDR3 here is CSSSLRSGIDTGELFF. Here the CDR3 DNA reads TGTTCCAGCAGCTTAAGAAGCGGGATAGACACCGGGGAGCTGTTTTTT.

This sequence joins TRBV29-1 and TRBJ2-7; no firm D call. Trimming left V 5 bases short and J 2 bases short, with 10 bases between. Germline CDR1 SQVTM, CDR2 ANQGSEA. The length of the CDR3 is 12 residues. The CDR3 DNA follows: TGCAGCGTTTACATCCCCGCCTACGAGCAGTACTTC. Amino acids: CSVYIPAYEQYF.

The chain carries TRBV10-3 and TRBJ2-4; a weak D match, TRBD2 (5 bases). This CDR3 spans 14 amino acids. The germline gives CDR1 ENHRY, CDR2 SYGVKD. V was pared by 3 bases and J by 3 bases, with 9 bases between. In DNA, the CDR3 is TGTGCCATCAGTGAACCCGAGGGCAAAAACATTCAGTACTTC. This gives the protein CAISEPEGKNIQYF.

This chain uses TRBV29-1 with TRBJ2-7; TRBD1 aligns across 7 bases. Germline lookup yields CDR1 SQVTM and CDR2 ANQGSEA. The CDR3 has 13 residues. V lost 6 bases to trimming and J lost 5 bases; unmatched junction nucleotides: 10. The CDR3 DNA reads as TGCAGCGTGACGACAGGGTTCGGTGACGAGCAGTACTTC. Encoded protein: CSVTTGFGDEQYF.

V and J are TRBV19 and TRBJ2-1; D might be TRBD1 (5 bases). CDR1 is LNHDA and CDR2 is SQIVND in the germline V gene (reference sequence). V was clipped by 4 bases and J by 4 bases, with 8 bases between them. The CDR3 has 13 residues. Written as DNA, the CDR3 is TGTGCCAGTAGTACCCAGGGTTACAATGAGCAGTTCTTC. This translates into CASSTQGYNEQFF.

The chain is built from TRBV5-1 and TRBJ1-5; D call uncertain. The V gene's germline CDR1 is SGHRS and CDR2 YFSETQ. The V end lost 0 bases, the J end lost 2 bases, and 9 bases lay between the germline ends. CDR3 length: 15 amino acids. CDR3 protein: CASSLGLAGNQPQHF. For the CDR3, the DNA is TGCGCCAGCAGCTTGGGGCTAGCGGGCAATCAGCCCCAGCATTTT.

The chain employs TRBV11-2 and TRBJ2-7, with TRBD1 matching 10 bases. V was clipped by 5 bases and J by 5 bases; unmatched bases: 6. The CDR3 runs 14 residues. CDR1 and CDR2 from the germline V gene are SGHAT and FQNNGV. CDR3 sequence: CASSTRTGGDEQYF. CDR3 nucleotide sequence: TGTGCCAGCAGCACCCGGACAGGGGGTGACGAGCAGTACTTC.

V gene TRBV19 combines with J gene TRBJ1-2; tentatively, D is TRBD1 (6 bases). The CDR3 loop spans 15 amino acids. With 7 bases removed from V and 4 bases from J, the gap between germline ends came to 19 bases. Germline values: CDR1 LNHDA, CDR2 SQIVND (reference sequence). CDR3 coding DNA: TGTGCCAGTACTCTCAGGGGAGTCGTAATCTATGGCTACACCTTC. This sequence encodes CASTLRGVVIYGYTF.

The V call is TRBV30, the J call TRBJ1-2; D may be TRBD1 (6 bases). The V gene's germline CDR1 is GTSNPN and CDR2 SVGIG (reference sequence). This CDR3 is 14 amino acids long. V gave up 4 bases and J gave up 8 bases, with 20 bases separating them. CDR3: CAWTPQAGGGGYTF. The CDR3 DNA follows: TGTGCCTGGACACCCCAGGCGGGGGGCGGGGGCTACACCTTC.

The V call is TRBV7-2, the J call TRBJ2-7; 10 bases line up with TRBD2. The CDR3 runs 14 residues. The germline V gene encodes CDR1 SGHTA and CDR2 FQGNSA. Trimming at V came to 5 bases and at J to 7 bases, leaving 8 bases not matched to a gene. The DNA for the CDR3 is TGTGCCAGCAGCCGTACCGGGACTAGCGCTGAGCAGTACTTC. Translation: CASSRTGTSAEQYF.

The V gene is TRBV9, the J gene TRBJ2-2, with 10 bases aligning to TRBD1. Germline CDR1 and CDR2: SGDLS and YYNGEE. Trimming at V came to 0 bases and at J to 6 bases, leaving 2 bases not matched to a gene. CDR3 size: 15 residues. This CDR3 reads CASSVVTGGAGELFF. The DNA of the CDR3 is TGTGCCAGCAGCGTAGTGACAGGGGGCGCCGGGGAGCTGTTTTTT.

The table lists this clone with a few counts. The gene calls are TRBV18 and TRBJ2-7, with TRBD1 matching over 9 bases. The germline CDR1 and CDR2 sequences are KGHSH and LQKENI. CDR3 length: 14 amino acids. V shed 5 bases, J shed 5 bases, and the junction held 7 bases outside the gene matches. CDR3 amino acids: CASSFKDRGNEQYF. The CDR3, as DNA: TGTGCCAGCTCATTCAAGGACAGGGGAAACGAGCAGTACTTC.

This clone was detected once. The gene calls are TRBV10-2 and TRBJ2-3; 7 bases map to TRBD2. The V gene end was trimmed by 2 bases and the J gene end by 3 bases; junction bases not matched to a gene: 14. This CDR3 region has 18 residues. Germline assignment: CDR1 WSHSY and CDR2 SAAADI. The CDR3 region is CASSEEPVLAFGTDTQYF. The CDR3 DNA reads TGCGCCAGCAGTGAGGAGCCGGTACTAGCGTTTGGGACAGATACGCAGTATTTT.

The chain couples TRBV11-3 to TRBJ1-1; D gene uncertain. CDR3 length: 13 residues. CDR1 SGHNT and CDR2 YENEEA come from the germline V gene. Trimming removed 1 base at V and 7 bases at J, with 10 bases between. The CDR3: CASSLGGLSEAFF. The DNA for the CDR3 is TGTGCCAGCAGCTTAGGTGGGCTGAGTGAAGCTTTCTTT.

The genes are TRBV27 and TRBJ2-1; 11 bases line up with TRBD1. Per the germline V gene, CDR1 is MNHEY and CDR2 is SMNVEV (reference sequence). V lost 5 bases, J lost 6 bases, and 3 bases stayed unmatched. This CDR3 has 14 residues. This CDR3 is CASSTGTGGNEQFF. Written as DNA, the CDR3 is TGTGCCAGCAGTACCGGGACAGGGGGCAATGAGCAGTTCTTC.

The J gene is TRBJ1-2, the V gene TRBV7-2, with D unclear. Germline loops: CDR1 SGHTA, CDR2 FQGNSA. The CDR3 covers 15 residues. Deletions cut 3 bases from V and 4 bases from J, with 15 bases between. CDR3 region: CASSLPEGFGYGYTF. The CDR3, as DNA: TGTGCCAGCAGCTTGCCGGAGGGCTTCGGCTATGGCTACACCTTC.

J is TRBJ2-7 and V is TRBV11-2; a possible D gene is TRBD1 (6 bases). Germline V CDR1 and CDR2: SGHAT, FQNNGV. Trimming shortened V by 1 base and J by 0 bases, and 7 bases separated the two germline ends. The CDR3 spans 14 residues. CDR3 nucleotides: TGTGCCAGCAGCTTAGTACAGGGCTCCTACGAGCAGTACTTC. This sequence encodes CASSLVQGSYEQYF.

The chain's CDR3 is CASSRPQGLEEKLFF. The CDR3 nucleotides are TGCGCCAGCAGTCGACCCCAGGGACTCGAAGAAAAACTGTTTTTT. The V gene is TRBV23-1, the J gene TRBJ1-4, with D possibly TRBD1 on 5 matching bases. TRBV23-1 is an ORF for which the function is uncertain. The CDR3 length is 15 residues. V was shortened by 4 bases and J by 8 bases, with 17 bases between the two germline ends.

The rearrangement uses TRBV28 and TRBJ2-5; 9 positions match TRBD1. This CDR3 is 13 amino acids long. In germline, CDR1 is MDHEN, CDR2 SYDVKM. After removal of 6 bases from V and 6 bases from J, the junction contained 5 bases not matched to a gene. Here the CDR3 reads CASSPQGAQTQYF. DNA of the CDR3: TGTGCCAGCAGCCCACAGGGGGCGCAGACCCAGTACTTC.

This sequence joins TRBV19 and TRBJ2-7; no firm D call. This CDR3 contains 11 residues. Germline CDR1 LNHDA, CDR2 SQIVND (reference sequence). Trimming cost V 10 bases and J 3 bases, with 10 bases left between them. CDR3 nucleotide sequence: TGTGCCACTCTCGTCGGCTACGAGCAGTACTTC. It encodes CATLVGYEQYF.

The chain uses TRBV5-4 and TRBJ2-7; 7 bases are shared with TRBD1. In germline, CDR1 is SGHNT, CDR2 YYREEE (reference sequence). The CDR3 covers 16 residues. V lost 0 bases and J lost 0; bases outside the gene matches: 6. CDR3 DNA: TGTGCCAGCAGCTTGGACCCGACAGGGAGCTCCTACGAGCAGTACTTC. Its protein is CASSLDPTGSSYEQYF.

This clone occurred a few times. The chain joins TRBV19 to TRBJ2-1; 12 bases fit TRBD2. The V and J ends lost 5 bases and 6 bases, in that order; junction bases with no gene match: 2. The CDR3 runs to 14 residues. The germline gives CDR1 LNHDA, CDR2 SQIVND (reference sequence). The CDR3 sequence: CASSLAGGVNEQFF. In DNA, the CDR3 is TGTGCCAGTAGTCTAGCGGGAGGGGTCAATGAGCAGTTCTTC.

This clone was seen only once. This chain links TRBV7-8 with TRBJ1-5; possibly TRBD1 for D (6 bases). The germline gives CDR1 SGHVS, CDR2 FQNEAQ. The V gene lost 6 bases and the J gene lost 3 bases, with 12 bases spanning the gap. The CDR3 extends over 14 amino acids. CDR3 sequence: CASREQGTNQPQHF. The CDR3 region has the DNA TGTGCCAGCAGAGAACAGGGTACCAATCAGCCCCAGCATTTT.